What follows are 18 T cell receptor beta chains derived from one specimen sequenced in a study of type 1 regulatory T cells (dated by TCRdb to 2020 to 2023). Antigens of these TCRs are unknown. Sequencing relied on an Illumina MiSeq. TCRdb trimmed public reads at Q25 via fastp, called clones via MiXCR and kept in-frame beta chains. One record per CDR3 amino acid sequence lists the most common genes and DNA. In all, the sample holds about 42,000 distinct CDR3 sequences, and 10% to 15% of those were seen once. The top ten hold around 8% of the sample. The specimen was cultured non-Tr1 T cells, either the whole culture or a sorted T cell fraction (not recorded which). The cell subset or site label for this specimen denotes: non-Tr1 population from the T-allo10 product. These receptors came from a human donor in good health.

Ten or more counts support this clonotype. The J gene is TRBJ2-1, the V gene TRBV2, with TRBD2 matching over 16 bases. The J segment lost 9 bases and the V segment lost 6 bases, leaving 5 bases of the junction unmatched. Per the germline V gene, CDR1 is SNHLY and CDR2 is FYNNEI. The CDR3 has 15 residues. The CDR3 here is CASSLGLAGGFEQFF. Written as DNA, the CDR3 is TGTGCCAGCAGCCTGGGACTAGCGGGAGGGTTTGAGCAGTTCTTC.

This chain joins TRBV12-3 or TRBV12-4 and TRBJ2-4, with a tentative D call TRBD1 (6 bases). V lost 3 bases to trimming and J lost 6 bases, with 15 bases between them. This CDR3 comprises 15 residues. CDR3 DNA sequence: TGTGCCAGCAGTTTTGGAGCGGAAGGGGGAAACATTCAGTACTTC. Protein: CASSFGAEGGNIQYF.

This clonotype has only a few counts. The V gene is TRBV7-9, the J gene TRBJ2-3, with D hard to call. Germline CDR1 reads SEHNR; CDR2 reads FQNEAQ (reference sequence). The CDR3 extends over 14 amino acids. Deletions cut 3 bases from V and 0 bases from J, with 7 bases between. The CDR3 DNA sequence: TGTGCCAGCAGCTTCACGGTTAGCACAGATACGCAGTATTTT. Translation: CASSFTVSTDTQYF. Using reference TRBV7-9 and TRBJ2-3 for the parts outside the CDR3, the full variable domain is DTGVSQNPRHKITKRGQNVTFRCDPISEHNRLYWYRQTLGQGPEFLTYFQNEAQLEKSRLLSDRFSAERPKGSFSTLEIQRTEQGDSAMYLCASSFTVSTDTQYFGPGTRLTVL.

The chain is built from TRBV20-1 and TRBJ1-1, with TRBD1 identical over 9 bases. Looked up from germline, CDR1 is DFQATT and CDR2 is SNEGSKA (reference sequence). The CDR3 covers 15 residues. V lost 0 bases and J lost 7; bases outside the gene matches: 9. The CDR3 sequence: CSARDRTGVIGEAFF. In nucleotides, the CDR3 is TGCAGTGCTAGAGATCGGACAGGGGTAATCGGTGAAGCTTTCTTT.

The rearrangement joins TRBV30 to TRBJ2-7; TRBD2 matches 9 bases. The CDR3 loop spans 15 amino acids. Germline V gives CDR1 GTSNPN, CDR2 SVGIG (reference sequence). Trimming took 3 bases from V and 2 from J; bases not matched to a gene: 8. The DNA for the CDR3 is TGTGCCTGGAGGGGTCAAGCGGGAGGCCCCTACGAGCAGTACTTC. It is translated as CAWRGQAGGPYEQYF.

This clonotype was counted many times. This sequence joins TRBV7-2 and TRBJ1-1, with D possibly matching TRBD1 (6 bases). The CDR3 has 14 amino acids. CDR1 SGHTA and CDR2 FQGNSA come from the germline V gene. V was trimmed by 2 bases and J by 6 bases, leaving 13 bases between them. The CDR3 coding sequence is TGTGCCAGCAGCTTATCGGGGGCGTGGGCTGAAGCTTTCTTT. This encodes CASSLSGAWAEAFF.

The V gene is TRBV25-1, the J gene TRBJ2-5, with 11 bases that match TRBD1. Germline CDR1 reads MGHDK; CDR2 reads SYGVNS. The CDR3 loop spans 16 amino acids. V shed 4 bases, J shed 5 bases, and the junction held 9 bases outside the gene matches. CDR3 amino acids: CASSAYGQGAPETQYF. The CDR3 DNA reads TGTGCCAGCAGTGCATACGGACAGGGGGCCCCGGAGACCCAGTACTTC.

This clonotype was detected ten times or more. The genes are TRBV5-1 and TRBJ2-1, with TRBD2 identical over 9 bases. V shed 4 bases and J 0 bases; nucleotides not matched to a gene: 2. CDR3 length equals 15 residues. Germline V CDR1 and CDR2: SGHRS, YFSETQ. CDR3 nucleotide sequence: TGCGCCAGCAGCGGAGCGGGAGGCTCCTACAATGAGCAGTTCTTC. This gives the protein CASSGAGGSYNEQFF.

The table lists this clonotype with many counts. The CDR3 sequence: CASSSVELWNTEAFF. The CDR3 DNA reads as TGTGCCAGCAGTTCGGTCGAACTCTGGAACACTGAAGCTTTCTTT. The rearrangement links TRBV6-5 to TRBJ1-1; D gene ambiguous. The CDR3 has 15 amino acids. V was clipped by 4 bases and J by 1 base, with 13 bases between them. CDR1 and CDR2 from the germline V gene are MNHEY and SVGAGI.

The chain employs TRBV19 and TRBJ2-3; D not resolved. CDR3 length: 17 residues. Trimming stripped 3 bases from V and 1 base from J, with 17 bases between. CDR1 and CDR2 from the germline V gene are LNHDA and SQIVND (reference sequence). CDR3 DNA sequence: TGTGCCAGTAGTATGTACGCGGTCCCCGGTGGCACAGATACGCAGTATTTT. Its translation: CASSMYAVPGGTDTQYF. The complete variable domain, with remaining parts taken from reference TRBV19 and TRBJ2-3, reads DGGITQSPKYLFRKEGQNVTLSCEQNLNHDAMYWYRQDPGQGLRLIYYSQIVNDFQKGDIAEGYSVSREKKESFPLTVTSAQKNPTAFYLCASSMYAVPGGTDTQYFGPGTRLTVL.

In the case of this clonotype: At one boundary the junction diverges from the germline segment, which might be a read error. V gene TRBV11-2 combines with J gene TRBJ2-5; the D is unclear. This CDR3 is 12 amino acids long. CDR1 and CDR2 from the germline V gene are SGHAT and FQNNGV. The CDR3 sequence: CASSLGLKTQYF. For the CDR3, the DNA is TGTGCCAGCAGTTTAGGATTAAAGACCCAGTACTTC.

This clonotype was seen only a few times. The chain is built from TRBV7-2 and TRBJ2-7, with D perhaps being TRBD1 or TRBD2 (5 bases each). Germline V lookup: CDR1 SGHTA, CDR2 FQGNSA. CDR3 length: 13 residues. V was pared by 3 bases and J by 3 bases, with 9 bases between. CDR3 residues: CASSFRDDYEQYF. The DNA of the CDR3 is TGTGCCAGCAGCTTTCGGGACGACTACGAGCAGTACTTC.

This clonotype was counted many times. DNA of the CDR3: TGTGCCAGCAGCCCGAGCGGGAGGGTCTACAATGAGCAGTTCTTC. The encoded protein is CASSPSGRVYNEQFF. The J gene is TRBJ2-1, the V gene TRBV9, with 10 bases identical to TRBD2. J gave up 3 bases and V 4 bases, and 4 bases lay outside the gene matches. The CDR3 sequence is 15 residues long. The germline V gene has CDR1 SGDLS and CDR2 YYNGEE.

This clonotype occurred many times. The V gene is TRBV29-1, the J gene TRBJ2-3; 7 bases are a match to TRBD1. This CDR3 comprises 12 residues. With V trimmed by 7 bases and J by 0 bases, 1 base remained unmatched. CDR1 SQVTM and CDR2 ANQGSEA come from the germline V gene. As DNA, the CDR3 is TGCAGCGGGGGACAGAGCACAGATACGCAGTATTTT. Translated: CSGGQSTDTQYF.

This clonotype has more than one count but fewer than ten. The gene calls are TRBV5-1 and TRBJ2-5, with 10 bases aligning to TRBD2. V gave up 7 bases and J gave up 9 bases; unmatched junction bases: 21. Germline CDR1 and CDR2: SGHRS and YFSETQ. This CDR3 contains 17 residues. The CDR3 sequence: CASVGGTSASTSEAQYF. The CDR3 bases are TGCGCCAGCGTTGGAGGGACTAGCGCCTCGACGAGTGAGGCCCAGTACTTC.

This clonotype was counted between two and nine times. The chain is built from TRBV20-1 and TRBJ2-2; TRBD2 might be the D (6 bases). Trimming removed 5 bases from V and 5 bases from J, with 18 bases in between. The CDR3 loop spans 15 amino acids. The germline V gene encodes CDR1 DFQATT and CDR2 SNEGSKA (reference sequence). This CDR3 is CSAPRRGGLTGELFF. In nucleotides, the CDR3 is TGCAGTGCTCCACGGCGTGGAGGGTTGACCGGGGAGCTGTTTTTT.

This sequence joins TRBV7-9 and TRBJ2-7, with D unclear. CDR1 SEHNR and CDR2 FQNEAQ come from the germline V gene (reference sequence). This CDR3 is 13 amino acids long. V dropped 3 bases and J dropped 9 bases, with 15 bases sitting between them. CDR3 sequence (DNA): TGTGCCAGCAGCTTTGACGGAGCAACGGGGCAGTACTTC. Its protein product is CASSFDGATGQYF.

This clonotype has a count of ten or more. The gene calls are TRBV29-1 and TRBJ2-1; 9 bases fit TRBD1. This CDR3 contains 11 residues. Germline assignment: CDR1 SQVTM and CDR2 ANQGSEA. With V trimmed by 6 bases and J by 10 bases, 4 bases remained unmatched. This CDR3 is CSVRTGEEQFF. In nucleotides, the CDR3 is TGCAGCGTGCGGACAGGGGAAGAGCAGTTCTTC.